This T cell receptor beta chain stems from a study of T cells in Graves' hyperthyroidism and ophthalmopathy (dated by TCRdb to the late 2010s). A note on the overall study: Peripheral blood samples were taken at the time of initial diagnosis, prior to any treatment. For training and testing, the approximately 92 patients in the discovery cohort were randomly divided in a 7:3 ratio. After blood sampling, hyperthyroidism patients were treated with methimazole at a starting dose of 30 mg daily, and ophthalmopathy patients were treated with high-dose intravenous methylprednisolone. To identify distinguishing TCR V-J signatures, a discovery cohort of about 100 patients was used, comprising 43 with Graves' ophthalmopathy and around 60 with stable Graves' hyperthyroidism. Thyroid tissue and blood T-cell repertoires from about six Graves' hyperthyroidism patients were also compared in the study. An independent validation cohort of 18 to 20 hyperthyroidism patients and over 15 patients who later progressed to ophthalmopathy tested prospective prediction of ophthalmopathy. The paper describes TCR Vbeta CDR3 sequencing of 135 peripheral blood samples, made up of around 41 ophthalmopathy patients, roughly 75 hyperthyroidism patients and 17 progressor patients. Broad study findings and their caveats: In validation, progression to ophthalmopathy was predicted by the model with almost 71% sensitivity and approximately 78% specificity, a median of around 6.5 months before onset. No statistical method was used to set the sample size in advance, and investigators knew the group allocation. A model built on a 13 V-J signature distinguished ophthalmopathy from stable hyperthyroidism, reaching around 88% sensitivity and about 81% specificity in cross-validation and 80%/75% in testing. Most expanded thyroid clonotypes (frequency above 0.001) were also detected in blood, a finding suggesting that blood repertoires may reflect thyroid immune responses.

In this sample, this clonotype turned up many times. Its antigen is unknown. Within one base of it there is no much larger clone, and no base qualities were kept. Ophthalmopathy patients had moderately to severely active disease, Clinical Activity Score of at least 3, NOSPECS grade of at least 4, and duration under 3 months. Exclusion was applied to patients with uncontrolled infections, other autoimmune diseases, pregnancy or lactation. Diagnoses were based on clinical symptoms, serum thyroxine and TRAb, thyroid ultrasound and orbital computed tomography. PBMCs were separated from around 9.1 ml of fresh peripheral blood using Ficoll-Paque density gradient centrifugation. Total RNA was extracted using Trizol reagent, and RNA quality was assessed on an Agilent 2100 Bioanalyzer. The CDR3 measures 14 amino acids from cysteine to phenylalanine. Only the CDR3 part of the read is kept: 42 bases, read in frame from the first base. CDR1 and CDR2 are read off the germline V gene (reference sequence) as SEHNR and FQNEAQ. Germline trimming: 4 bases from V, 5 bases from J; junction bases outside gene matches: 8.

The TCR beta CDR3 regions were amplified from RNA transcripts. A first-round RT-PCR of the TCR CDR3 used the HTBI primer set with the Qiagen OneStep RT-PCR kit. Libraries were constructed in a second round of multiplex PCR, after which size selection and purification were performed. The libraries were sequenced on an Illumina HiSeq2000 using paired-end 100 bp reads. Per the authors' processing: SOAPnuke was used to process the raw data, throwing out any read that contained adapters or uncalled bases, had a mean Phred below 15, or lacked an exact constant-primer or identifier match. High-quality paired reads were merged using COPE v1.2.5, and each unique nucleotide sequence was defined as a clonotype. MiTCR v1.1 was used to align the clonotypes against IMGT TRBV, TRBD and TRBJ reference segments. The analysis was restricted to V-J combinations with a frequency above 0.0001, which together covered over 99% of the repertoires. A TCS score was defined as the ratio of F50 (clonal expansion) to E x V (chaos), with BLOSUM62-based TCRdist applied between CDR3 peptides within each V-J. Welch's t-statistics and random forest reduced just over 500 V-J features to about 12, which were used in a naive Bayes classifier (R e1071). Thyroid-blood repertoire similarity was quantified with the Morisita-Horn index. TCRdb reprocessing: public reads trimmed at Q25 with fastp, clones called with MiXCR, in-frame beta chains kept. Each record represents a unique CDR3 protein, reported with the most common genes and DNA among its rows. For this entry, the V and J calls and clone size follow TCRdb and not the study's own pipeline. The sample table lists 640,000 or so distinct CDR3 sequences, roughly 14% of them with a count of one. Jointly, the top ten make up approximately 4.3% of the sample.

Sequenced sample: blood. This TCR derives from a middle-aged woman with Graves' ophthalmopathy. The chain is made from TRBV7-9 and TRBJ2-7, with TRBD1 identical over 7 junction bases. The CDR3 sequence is CASSSSTGSNEQYF. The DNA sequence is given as TGTGCCAGCAGCTCCTCGACAGGGTCCAACGAGCAGTACTTC. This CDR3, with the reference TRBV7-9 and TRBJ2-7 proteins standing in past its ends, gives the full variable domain DTGVSQNPRHKITKRGQNVTFRCDPISEHNRLYWYRQTLGQGPEFLTYFQNEAQLEKSRLLSDRFSAERPKGSFSTLEIQRTEQGDSAMYLCASSSSTGSNEQYFGPGTRLTVT.